This T cell receptor (beta chain) was captured in a study of human T cells and chemical hapten exposure. Study at large: The sensitizer, 2% DPC, was used on around 2 cm by around 2 cm of upper inner arm skin. Patch tests containing 0.01% DPC, applied to the upper back, were read at 6 days. The study, taken as a whole, reports: High-frequency TCRs, those above 1 in 1000, stayed the same after DPC sensitization.

This clonotype was seen only a few times. As yet, its antigen is unknown. The library put unique molecular identifiers onto individual cDNA molecules. TCRdb re-analysed the RACE reads in MiXCR, keeping a single row per CDR3 protein. The data show approximately 400,000 distinct CDR3 sequences, 5.1% seen once. Time point in this sample: pre-sensitization, week 0. Documented treatment: therapeutic diphenylcyclopropenone sensitization with weekly scalp DPC. Germline CDR1 is SGHKS and CDR2 is YYEKEE (reference sequence). V was pared by 3 bases and J by 1 base, with 16 bases between. CDR3 length: 16 residues.

The sequencing used whole blood, collected in connection with sensitization to the hapten diphenylcyclopropenone (DPC). J is TRBJ1-1 and V is TRBV5-5, with D tentatively TRBD1 (5 bases). The TCR originated in a woman aged 50 to 60 with alopecia areata. Some clones in this sample may be carry-over from other donors' samples. CDR3: CASSSGLGGSNTEAFF. The CDR3 DNA reads as TGTGCCAGCAGCTCCGGCCTTGGGGGATCGAACACTGAAGCTTTCTTT.